This T cell receptor beta chain comes out of a study of memory CD4+ T cells and cytomegalovirus serostatus. Across the whole study: Of the healthy Belgian adults, 9 were CMV seropositive and 24 seronegative. Whole-study findings and limits: About 40% of the roughly 160 known CMV-associated TCRbeta sequences appeared in CD4+ memory. A US-trained random forest predicted CMV serostatus with median AUC roughly 0.9.

The method was immunoSEQ multiplex PCR; TCRdb's version includes in-frame clones alone and lacks a portion of them. The sample has 56,000 or so clones, 82% seen once. Single viable CD3+CD4+CD8-CD45RO+ cells were sorted as the memory CD4+ T cells. Donors' CMV status reflects serum IgG against pp150, pp28, p38, p52. Of note for this clone: The antigen is undetermined.

Trimming took off 0 bases at V and 7 bases at J, with 14 bases between the two ends. The CDR3 consists of 15 residues. CDR1 SGHNT and CDR2 YYREEE come from the germline V gene (reference sequence). The source is an adult in good health and CMV-seronegative. The chain carries TRBV5-4 and TRBJ1-5; D is unclear. Sequencing was performed on memory CD4+ T cells from blood. The CDR3 spells CASSLGVSDSQPQHF. CDR3 nucleotides: TGTGCCAGCAGCTTGGGGGTCTCAGATTCCCAGCCCCAGCATTTT.